This TCR beta chain was recovered during a study of CD8+ T cells in alopecia areata. This clone has more than one count but fewer than ten. The antigen is not known. It was cDNA, reverse transcribed from extracted RNA, that served as the sequencing template. Measured with immunoSEQ multiplex PCR; TCRdb has only the in-frame clones, and not every one. The sample includes 150,000 or so clones, about 53% of them seen just once. Obtained from alopecia areata patients were lesional scalp punch biopsies along with peripheral blood. Starting from PBMCs, sorting isolated CD4+ and CD8+ T cells. The V gene's germline CDR1 is SGHKS and CDR2 YYEKEE (reference sequence). This CDR3 region has 16 residues. V lost 0 bases, J lost 2 bases, and 14 bases lay in between. Study observations and caveats: Normal scalp showed lower clonality than lesional scalp, especially alopecia totalis/universalis.

The sequenced sample was CD8+ T cells sorted from blood, obtained at week 0. This TCR was recovered from a human donor with alopecia areata. The rearrangement links TRBV5-5 to TRBJ1-2; D unclear. Here the CDR3 reads CASSLDSWGWNYGYTF. The CDR3 nucleotides are TGTGCCAGCAGCTTGGACAGCTGGGGTTGGAACTATGGCTACACCTTC.